The subject of this entry is one T cell receptor beta chain. The antigen is not known. The germline CDR1 and CDR2 sequences are SEHNR and FQNEAQ (reference sequence). The V segment lost 1 base and the J segment 3 bases; nucleotides outside the gene matches: 8. The CDR3 spans 17 residues. This entry belongs to a study of human CD4 T cells and Enterobacteriaceae. The study, taken as a whole, reports: Ex vivo clonotype reactivity was inferred only by sequence matching.

Sorting took every CD4+ cell except CD45RA+CCR7+CD95- naive cells, reaching over 98% purity. Before sorting, cells positive for CD8, CD14, CD16, CD56, CD19 or bright CD25 were removed. Ex vivo total memory CD4+ samples were deeply sequenced, detecting one cell in 200,000. Generated by immunoSEQ multiplex PCR, the TCRdb table keeps only in-frame clones and is missing some. The data show 25,000 to 30,000 clones, around 80% seen once. Sample: memory CD4+ T cells from blood. The clonotype originates from a human donor in good health. This chain joins TRBV7-9 and TRBJ2-7; 11 nucleotides agree with TRBD2. The CDR3 protein is CASSLEAGLAGGYEQYF. The CDR3 coding sequence is TGTGCCAGCAGCTTAGAGGCGGGGCTAGCGGGGGGCTACGAGCAGTACTTC.